This T cell receptor beta chain came from a study of blood T cell repertoires in COVID-19. Whole-study context: Sources were T cells, B-cell-depleted T cells, or PBMCs; the material itself was cDNA or gDNA.

With 6 bases removed from V and 8 bases from J, the gap between germline ends came to 13 bases. CDR3 length equals 13 residues. Germline V gives CDR1 KGHSH, CDR2 LQKENI. The table came from immunoSEQ multiplex PCR; TCRdb's copy has only in-frame clones and leaves some out. This table has about 230,000 clones, roughly 84% appearing once. Sequenced input: peripheral blood. The V and J genes are TRBV18 and TRBJ1-4, with a possible D match to TRBD1 (6 bases). This clonotype originated in a woman older than 75 with active or convalescent COVID-19. The CDR3 here is CASSNRVAEKLFF. CDR3 coding DNA: TGTGCCAGCTCGAACAGGGTAGCGGAAAAACTGTTTTTT.